One sample yielded the 13 T cell receptor beta chains listed below, sequenced in a study of CD8+ T cells in alopecia areata. Treatment meaning: oral pan-JAK inhibitor, 5-10 mg twice daily. Extracted from the samples, RNA was reverse transcribed into cDNA to serve as the sequencing template. Using immunoSEQ multiplex PCR, the repertoire was profiled, and TCRdb retains in-frame clones only, with some absent. The table records about 220,000 clones, 50% to 60% of them present only once. The source was CD4+ T cells sorted from blood, collected at week 4, from a patient treated with tofacitinib. Source of these receptors: a human donor with alopecia areata.

The gene calls are TRBV11-2 and TRBJ2-3; a possible D gene is TRBD2 (7 bases). The germline V gene has CDR1 SGHAT and CDR2 FQNNGV. The V gene lost 0 bases and the J gene lost 6 bases, with 13 bases spanning the gap. The CDR3 covers 15 residues. The CDR3 sequence is CASSLDGGGPDTQYF. For the CDR3, the DNA is TGTGCCAGCAGCTTAGATGGCGGGGGCCCGGATACGCAGTATTTT.

The gene calls are TRBV5-1 and TRBJ2-3; 7 nucleotides agree with TRBD1. Germline-derived CDR1 and CDR2 are SGHRS and YFSETQ. The CDR3 totals 16 residues. Trimming at V came to 3 bases and at J to 7 bases, leaving 14 bases not matched to a gene. The CDR3, as DNA: TGCGCCAGCAGCTCTAGCACCGGGACAGAAATTAATACGCAGTATTTT. It is translated as CASSSSTGTEINTQYF.

This clone occurred a few times. Other DNA sequences of this sample code for an identical CDR3. The chain carries TRBV5-1 and TRBJ2-5, with D hard to call. The CDR3 spans 11 residues. V dropped 0 bases and J dropped 5 bases, with 2 bases sitting between them. From germline, CDR1 is SGHRS and CDR2 YFSETQ. The CDR3 bases are TGCGCCAGCAGCTTGGAGGAGACCCAGTACTTC. Its translation is CASSLEETQYF.

CDR3 sequence reads: CSAFQTSGYTF. The CDR3 nucleotides read TGCAGTGCTTTTCAGACAAGCGGCTACACCTTC. V and J are TRBV20-1 and TRBJ1-2, with unresolved D. The CDR3 runs 11 residues. In germline, CDR1 is DFQATT, CDR2 SNEGSKA (reference sequence). V was cut by 5 bases and J by 8 bases, with 12 bases left in between.

The J gene is TRBJ2-7, the V gene TRBV5-6; D unclear. V was trimmed by 7 bases and J by 3 bases, leaving 11 bases between them. In germline, CDR1 is SGHDT, CDR2 YYEEEE. The CDR3 loop spans 12 amino acids. The CDR3 loop is CASSNRVYEQYF. The CDR3 DNA sequence: TGTGCCAGCTCAAACCGGGTCTACGAGCAGTACTTC.

This clone was observed a handful of times. One end of the junction fails to match germline, which may point to a read error. The V call is TRBV10-3, the J call TRBJ2-3; D remains ambiguous. Germline V gene data show CDR1 as ENHRY and CDR2 as SYGVKD. The CDR3 extends over 13 amino acids. This CDR3 is CAVSESLIDTQYF. CDR3 in DNA: TGTGCCGTCAGTGAGTCGTTGATAGATACGCAGTATTTT.

This clone was counted only a few times. Here the CDR3 reads CAWKRGAEAFF. The CDR3 nucleotides are TGTGCCTGGAAACGAGGCGCTGAAGCTTTCTTT. The V and J genes are TRBV30 and TRBJ1-1; D gene uncertain. Trimming stripped 4 bases from V and 6 bases from J, with 9 bases between. From germline, CDR1 is GTSNPN and CDR2 SVGIG (reference sequence). CDR3 length equals 11 residues.

This chain joins TRBV2 and TRBJ2-7; 12 bases fit TRBD1. Germline lookup yields CDR1 SNHLY and CDR2 FYNNEI. Germline trimming cut 9 bases from V and 6 bases from J; bases unmatched to any gene: 3. CDR3 length: 12 residues. Written as DNA, the CDR3 is TGTGCCAGGGGACAGGGGGCAGGCGAGCAGTACTTC. Encoded protein: CARGQGAGEQYF. The full variable domain, in which reference TRBV2 and TRBJ2-7 provide the parts outside the CDR3, is EPEVTQTPSHQVTQMGQEVILRCVPISNHLYFYWYRQILGQKVEFLVSFYNNEISEKSEIFDDQFSVERPDGSNFTLKIRSTKLEDSAMYFCARGQGAGEQYFGPGTRLTVT.

This clone was recorded a few times. CDR3 sequence reads: CSVEVTPYGYTF. In DNA form, the CDR3 reads TGCAGCGTTGAAGTTACACCCTATGGCTACACCTTC. This rearrangement joins TRBV29-1 to TRBJ1-2, with D hard to call. The V end lost 1 base, the J end lost 4 bases, and 7 bases lay between the germline ends. The CDR3 runs 12 residues. CDR1 and CDR2 from the germline V gene are SQVTM and ANQGSEA.

The chain employs TRBV15 and TRBJ1-1; D uncertain. The CDR3 has 15 amino acids. Germline V gene data show CDR1 as LNHNV and CDR2 as YYDKDF (reference sequence). The V end lost 4 bases, the J end lost 1 base, and 13 bases lay between the germline ends. The CDR3 spells CATSMRVVENTEAFF. DNA of the CDR3: TGTGCCACCAGCATGAGGGTAGTCGAGAACACTGAAGCTTTCTTT. The complete variable domain, with remaining parts taken from reference TRBV15 and TRBJ1-1, reads DAMVIQNPRYQVTQFGKPVTLSCSQTLNHNVMYWYQQKSSQAPKLLFHYYDKDFNNEADTPDNFQSRRPNTSFCFLDIRSPGLGDTAMYLCATSMRVVENTEAFFGQGTRLTVV.

This clone was counted a single time. V gene TRBV30 combines with J gene TRBJ1-5; D might be TRBD1 (6 bases). V lost 5 bases to trimming and J lost 4 bases, with 12 bases between them. The CDR3 has 13 residues. Germline V CDR1 and CDR2: GTSNPN, SVGIG (reference sequence). The CDR3 loop reads CAWSLGGNQPQHF. CDR3 nucleotides: TGTGCCTGGTCCCTAGGGGGGAATCAGCCCCAGCATTTT.

A few counts support this clone. V and J are TRBV18 and TRBJ1-1; D remains unclear. The CDR3 is made up of 12 amino acids. Germline-derived CDR1 and CDR2 are KGHSH and LQKENI. The V and J ends lost 1 base and 8 bases respectively, with 8 bases between them. The CDR3 DNA sequence: TGTGCCAGCTCACCACAGTCGGAGGAAGCTTTCTTT. Amino acids: CASSPQSEEAFF.

This clone was seen a handful of times. J is TRBJ2-2 and V is TRBV2; TRBD1 is a possible D gene (5 bases). The CDR3 extends over 13 amino acids. Trimming removed 6 bases at V and 4 bases at J, with 9 bases between. CDR1 SNHLY and CDR2 FYNNEI come from the germline V gene. The CDR3 reads CASSPDSTGELFF. In DNA form, the CDR3 reads TGTGCCAGCAGCCCTGACAGCACCGGGGAGCTGTTTTTT.